This TCR beta chain was documented in a study of blood T cells in healthy people across ages. Study overall: Every two T cells gave about one barcoded beta molecule via template switching.

Then a second PCR, running about 6 to 11 cycles, was carried out with a sample-barcoded 5' primer and a J-beta primer mix. Each sample provided no less than 2.5 million CDR3-containing paired-end reads. TCRdb processed the 5' RACE reads anew with MiXCR; each CDR3 protein has one entry. The sample shows hundreds of thousands of distinct CDR3 sequences, roughly two fifths of them seen only once. Study-level findings and limits: One million T cells yielded diversity estimates that were considered underestimates.

This clonotype was found once. Its antigen is as yet unknown. The sample comprised blood. The TCR comes from an older man in good health.

Here the CDR3 DNA reads TGCAGTCGTACGACAGGGGGCGAGCAGTTCTTC. It translates to CSRTTGGEQFF. V usage is TRBV20-1 and J usage is TRBJ2-1; TRBD1 aligns across 10 bases. V lost 8 bases and J lost 10; bases outside the gene matches: 5. Germline CDR1 is DFQATT and CDR2 is SNEGSKA (reference sequence). CDR3 length equals 11 residues.